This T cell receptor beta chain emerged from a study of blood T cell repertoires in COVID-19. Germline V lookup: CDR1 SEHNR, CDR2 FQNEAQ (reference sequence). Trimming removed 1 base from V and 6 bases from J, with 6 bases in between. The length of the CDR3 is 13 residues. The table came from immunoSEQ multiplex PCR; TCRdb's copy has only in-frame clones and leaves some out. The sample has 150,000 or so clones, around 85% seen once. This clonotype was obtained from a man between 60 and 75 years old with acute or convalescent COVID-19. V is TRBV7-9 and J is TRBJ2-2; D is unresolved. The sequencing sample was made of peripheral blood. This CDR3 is CASSLERPGELFF. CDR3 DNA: TGTGCCAGCAGCTTAGAGCGTCCCGGGGAGCTGTTTTTT.